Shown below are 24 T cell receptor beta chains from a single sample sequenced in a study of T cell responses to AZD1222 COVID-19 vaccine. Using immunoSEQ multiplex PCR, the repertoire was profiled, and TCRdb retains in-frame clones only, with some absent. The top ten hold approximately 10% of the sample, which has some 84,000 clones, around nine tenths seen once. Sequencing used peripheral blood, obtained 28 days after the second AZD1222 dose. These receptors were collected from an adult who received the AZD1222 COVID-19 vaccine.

The CDR3 DNA is TGTGCCAGCAGTTCTAGGAGCTCCTACGAGCAGTACTTC. Its protein product is CASSSRSSYEQYF. The chain recombines TRBV6-5 with TRBJ2-7; D remains ambiguous. The CDR3 sequence is 13 residues long. Germline CDR1 MNHEY, CDR2 SVGAGI. The V gene lost 4 bases and the J gene lost 0 bases, with 7 bases spanning the gap.

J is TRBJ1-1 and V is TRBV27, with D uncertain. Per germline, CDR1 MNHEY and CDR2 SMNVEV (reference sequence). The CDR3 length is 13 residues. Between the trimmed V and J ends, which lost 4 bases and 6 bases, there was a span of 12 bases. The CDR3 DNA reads TGTGCCAGCAGTTCCAATTTTTGGTCTGAAGCTTTCTTT. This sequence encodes CASSSNFWSEAFF.

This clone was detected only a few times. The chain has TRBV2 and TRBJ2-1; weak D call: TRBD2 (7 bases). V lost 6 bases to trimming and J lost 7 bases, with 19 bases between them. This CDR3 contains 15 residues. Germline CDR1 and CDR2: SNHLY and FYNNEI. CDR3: CASREGGGYGNEQFF. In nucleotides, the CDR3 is TGTGCCAGCAGAGAGGGCGGGGGCTACGGGAATGAGCAGTTCTTC.

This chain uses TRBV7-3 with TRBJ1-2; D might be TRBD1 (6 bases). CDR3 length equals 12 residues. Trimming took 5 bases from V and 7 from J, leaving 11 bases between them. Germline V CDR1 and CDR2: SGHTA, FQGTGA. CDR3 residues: CASSITGSGYTF. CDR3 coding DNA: TGTGCCAGCAGCATTACAGGGTCTGGCTACACCTTC. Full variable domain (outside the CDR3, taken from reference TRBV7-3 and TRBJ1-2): GAGVSQTPSNKVTEKGKYVELRCDPISGHTALYWYRQSLGQGPEFLIYFQGTGAADDSGLPNDRFFAVRPEGSVSTLKIQRTERGDSAVYLCASSITGSGYTFGSGTRLTVV.

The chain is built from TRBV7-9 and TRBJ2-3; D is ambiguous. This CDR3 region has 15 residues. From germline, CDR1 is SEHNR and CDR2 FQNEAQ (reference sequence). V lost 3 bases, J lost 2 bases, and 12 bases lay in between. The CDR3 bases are TGTGCCAGCAGCTTGGGCCCGACGGACACAGATACGCAGTATTTT. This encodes CASSLGPTDTDTQYF. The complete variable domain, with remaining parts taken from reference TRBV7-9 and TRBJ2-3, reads DTGVSQNPRHKITKRGQNVTFRCDPISEHNRLYWYRQTLGQGPEFLTYFQNEAQLEKSRLLSDRFSAERPKGSFSTLEIQRTEQGDSAMYLCASSLGPTDTDTQYFGPGTRLTVL.

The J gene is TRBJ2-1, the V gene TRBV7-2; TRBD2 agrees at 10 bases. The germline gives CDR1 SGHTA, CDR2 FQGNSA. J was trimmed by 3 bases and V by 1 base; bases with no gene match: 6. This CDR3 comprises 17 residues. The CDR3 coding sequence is TGTGCCAGCAGCTTAGTCGGGCTAGCGGGAGTCTACAATGAGCAGTTCTTC. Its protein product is CASSLVGLAGVYNEQFF.

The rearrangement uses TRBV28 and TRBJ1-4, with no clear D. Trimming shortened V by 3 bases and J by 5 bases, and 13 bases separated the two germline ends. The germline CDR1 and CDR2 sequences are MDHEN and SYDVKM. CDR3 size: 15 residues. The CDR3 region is CASSLVGRQNEKLFF. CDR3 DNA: TGTGCCAGCAGTTTGGTCGGCCGGCAGAATGAAAAACTGTTTTTT.

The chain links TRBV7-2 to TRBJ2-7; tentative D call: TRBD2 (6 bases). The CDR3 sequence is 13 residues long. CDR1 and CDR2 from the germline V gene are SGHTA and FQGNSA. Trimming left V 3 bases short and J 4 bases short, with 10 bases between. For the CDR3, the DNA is TGTGCCAGCAGCTTCGGGGCGGGGTACGAGCAGTACTTC. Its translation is CASSFGAGYEQYF.

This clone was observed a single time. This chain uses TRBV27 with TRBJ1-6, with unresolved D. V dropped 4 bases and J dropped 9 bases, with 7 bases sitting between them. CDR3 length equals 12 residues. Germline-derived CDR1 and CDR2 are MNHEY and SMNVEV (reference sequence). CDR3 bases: TGTGCCAGCAGTTCGGCTGTTTCACCCCTCCACTTT. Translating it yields CASSSAVSPLHF.

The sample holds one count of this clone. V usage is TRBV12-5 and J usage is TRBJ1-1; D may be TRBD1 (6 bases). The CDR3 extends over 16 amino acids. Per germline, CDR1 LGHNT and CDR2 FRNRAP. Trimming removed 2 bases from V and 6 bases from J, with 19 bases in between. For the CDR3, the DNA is TGTGCTAGTGGTTTGCAACAGGGAGAGGTATGGGCTGAAGCTTTCTTT. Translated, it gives CASGLQQGEVWAEAFF.

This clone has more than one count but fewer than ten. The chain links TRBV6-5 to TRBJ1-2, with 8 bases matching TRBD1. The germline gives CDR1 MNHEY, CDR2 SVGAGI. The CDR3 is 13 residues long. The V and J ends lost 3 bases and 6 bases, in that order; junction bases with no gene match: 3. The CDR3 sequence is CASSYSGGDGYTF. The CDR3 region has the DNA TGTGCCAGCAGTTATTCAGGGGGCGATGGCTACACCTTC.

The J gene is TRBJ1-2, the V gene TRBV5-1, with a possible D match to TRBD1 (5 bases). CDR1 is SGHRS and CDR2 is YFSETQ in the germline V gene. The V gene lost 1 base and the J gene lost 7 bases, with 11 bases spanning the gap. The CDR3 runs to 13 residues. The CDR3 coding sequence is TGCGCCAGCAGCTTGATGGGGGAAGGTGGCTACACCTTC. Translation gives CASSLMGEGGYTF.

CDR3 loop: CASRRTSGGGNTGELFF. The CDR3 DNA is TGTGCCAGCAGACGAACGTCGGGGGGAGGGAACACCGGGGAGCTGTTTTTT. The V and J genes are TRBV6-6 and TRBJ2-2; 7 bases fit TRBD2. CDR1 and CDR2 (germline): MNHNY, SVGAGI (reference sequence). CDR3 length: 17 amino acids. The V segment lost 6 bases and the J segment 1 base; nucleotides outside the gene matches: 11.

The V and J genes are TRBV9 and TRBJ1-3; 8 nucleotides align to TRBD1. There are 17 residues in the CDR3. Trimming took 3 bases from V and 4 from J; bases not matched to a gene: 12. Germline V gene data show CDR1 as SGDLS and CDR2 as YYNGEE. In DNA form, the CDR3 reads TGTGCCAGCAGCGCACCCTGGGAGCAGGGGGCAGGAAACACCATATATTTT. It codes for CASSAPWEQGAGNTIYF.

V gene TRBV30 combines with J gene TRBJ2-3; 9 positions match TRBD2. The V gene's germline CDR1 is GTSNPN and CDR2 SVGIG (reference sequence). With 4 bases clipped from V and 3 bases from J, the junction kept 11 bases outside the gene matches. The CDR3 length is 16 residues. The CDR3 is CAWTRGRGGRTDTQYF. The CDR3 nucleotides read TGTGCCTGGACTAGGGGGCGGGGGGGAAGAACAGATACGCAGTATTTT.

In DNA, the CDR3 is TGTGCCAGCAGTTACTACTCGGGGAGGGAAAATCAGCCCCAGCATTTT. It yields the protein CASSYYSGRENQPQHF. V gene TRBV6-2 or TRBV6-3 combines with J gene TRBJ1-5; D unclear. The CDR3 loop spans 16 amino acids. Germline V CDR1 and CDR2: MNHEY, SVGEGT. Trimming removed 1 base from V and 4 bases from J, with 14 bases in between.

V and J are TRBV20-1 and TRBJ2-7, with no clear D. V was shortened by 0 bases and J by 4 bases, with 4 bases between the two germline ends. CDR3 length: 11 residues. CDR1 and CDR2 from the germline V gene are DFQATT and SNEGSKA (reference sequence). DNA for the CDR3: TGCAGTGCTAGAGATCAGTACGAGCAGTACTTC. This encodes CSARDQYEQYF.

The CDR3 sequence is CASSPSRDRVSIQYF. CDR3 sequence (DNA): TGTGCCAGCAGCCCCTCCCGGGACAGGGTTAGCATTCAGTACTTC. This chain links TRBV7-6 with TRBJ2-4; 9 bases align to TRBD1. After removal of 5 bases from V and 9 bases from J, the junction contained 11 bases not matched to a gene. CDR3 size: 15 residues. Germline V gene data show CDR1 as SGHVS and CDR2 as FNYEAQ. Using reference TRBV7-6 and TRBJ2-4 for the parts outside the CDR3, the full variable domain is GAGVSQSPRYKVTKRGQDVALRCDPISGHVSLYWYRQALGQGPEFLTYFNYEAQQDKSGLPNDRFSAERPEGSISTLTIQRTEQRDSAMYRCASSPSRDRVSIQYFGAGTRLSVL.

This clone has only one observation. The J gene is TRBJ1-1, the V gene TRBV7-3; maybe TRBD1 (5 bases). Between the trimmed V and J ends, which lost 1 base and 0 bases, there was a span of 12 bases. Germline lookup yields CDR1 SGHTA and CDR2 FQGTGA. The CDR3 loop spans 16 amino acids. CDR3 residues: CASSLIGGGMNTEAFF. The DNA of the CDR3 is TGTGCCAGCAGCTTAATCGGTGGGGGAATGAACACTGAAGCTTTCTTT.

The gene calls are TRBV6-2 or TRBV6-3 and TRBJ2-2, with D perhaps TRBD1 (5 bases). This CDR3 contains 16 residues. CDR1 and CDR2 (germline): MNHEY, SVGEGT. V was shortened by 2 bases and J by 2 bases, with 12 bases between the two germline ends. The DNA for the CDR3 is TGTGCCAGCAGTTACGGCAGGGCTCTAAACACCGGGGAGCTGTTTTTT. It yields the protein CASSYGRALNTGELFF.

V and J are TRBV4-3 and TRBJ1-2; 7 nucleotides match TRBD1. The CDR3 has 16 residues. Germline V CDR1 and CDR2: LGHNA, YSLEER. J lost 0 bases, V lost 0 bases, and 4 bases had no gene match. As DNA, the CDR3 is TGCGCCAGCAGCCAAGAAGTTCAGGGGGCTAACTATGGCTACACCTTC. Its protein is CASSQEVQGANYGYTF.

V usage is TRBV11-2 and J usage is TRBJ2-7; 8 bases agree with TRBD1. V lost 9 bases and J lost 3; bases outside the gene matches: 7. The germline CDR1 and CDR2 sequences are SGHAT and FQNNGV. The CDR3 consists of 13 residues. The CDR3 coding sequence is TGTGCCAGTCAAGAGACAGGGGACTACGAGCAGTACTTC. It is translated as CASQETGDYEQYF.

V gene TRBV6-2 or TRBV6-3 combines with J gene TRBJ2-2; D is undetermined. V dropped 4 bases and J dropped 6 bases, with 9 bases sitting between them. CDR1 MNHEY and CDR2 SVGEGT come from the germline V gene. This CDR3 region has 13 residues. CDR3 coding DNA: TGTGCCAGCAGTTTATGGGATGCCGGGGAGCTGTTTTTT. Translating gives CASSLWDAGELFF.

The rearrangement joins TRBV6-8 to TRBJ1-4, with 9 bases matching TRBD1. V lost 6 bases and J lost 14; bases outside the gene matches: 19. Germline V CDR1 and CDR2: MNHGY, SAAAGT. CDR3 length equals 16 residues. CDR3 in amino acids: CASSLTGQGSGSGLFF. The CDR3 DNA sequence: TGTGCCAGCAGCCTGACCGGACAGGGGTCGGGCTCGGGGCTGTTTTTT.